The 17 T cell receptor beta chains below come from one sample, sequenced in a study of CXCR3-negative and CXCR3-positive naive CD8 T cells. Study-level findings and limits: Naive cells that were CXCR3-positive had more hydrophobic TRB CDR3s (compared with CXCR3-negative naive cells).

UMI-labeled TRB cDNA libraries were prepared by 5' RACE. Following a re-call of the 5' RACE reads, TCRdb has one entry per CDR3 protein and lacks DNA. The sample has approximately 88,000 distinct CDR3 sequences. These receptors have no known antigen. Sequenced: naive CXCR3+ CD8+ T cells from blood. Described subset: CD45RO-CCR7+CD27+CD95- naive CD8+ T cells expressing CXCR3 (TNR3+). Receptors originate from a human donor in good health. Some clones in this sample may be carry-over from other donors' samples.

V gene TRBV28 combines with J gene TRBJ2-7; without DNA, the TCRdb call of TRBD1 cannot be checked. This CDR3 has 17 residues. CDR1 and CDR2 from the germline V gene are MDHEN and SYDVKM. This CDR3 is CASSLNPPGQGSYEQYF.

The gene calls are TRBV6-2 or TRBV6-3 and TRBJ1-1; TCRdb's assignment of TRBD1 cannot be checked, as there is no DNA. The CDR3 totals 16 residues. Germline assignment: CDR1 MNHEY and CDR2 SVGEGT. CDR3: CASSSPGTGENTEAFF.

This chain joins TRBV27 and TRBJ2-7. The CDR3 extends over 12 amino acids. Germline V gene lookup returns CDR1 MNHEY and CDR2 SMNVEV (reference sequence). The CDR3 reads CASFDGSYEQYF.

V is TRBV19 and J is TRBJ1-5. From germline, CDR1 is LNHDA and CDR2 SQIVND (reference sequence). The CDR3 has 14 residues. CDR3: CASSIDSGVQPQHF.

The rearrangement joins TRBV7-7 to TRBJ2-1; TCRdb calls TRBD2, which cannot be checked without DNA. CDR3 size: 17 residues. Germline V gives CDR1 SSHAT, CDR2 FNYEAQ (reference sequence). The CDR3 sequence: CASSLGLAGTLSGEQFF.

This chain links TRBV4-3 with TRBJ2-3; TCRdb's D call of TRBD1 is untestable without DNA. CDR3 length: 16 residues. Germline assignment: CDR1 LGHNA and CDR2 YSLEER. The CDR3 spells CASSQDGAGGADTQYF.

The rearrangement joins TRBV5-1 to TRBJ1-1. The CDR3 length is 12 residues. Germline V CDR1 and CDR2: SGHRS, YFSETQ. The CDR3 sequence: CASSLVPNEAFF.

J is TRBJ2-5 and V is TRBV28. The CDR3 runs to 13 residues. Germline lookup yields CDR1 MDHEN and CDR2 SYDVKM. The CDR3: CASSLRWKETQYF.

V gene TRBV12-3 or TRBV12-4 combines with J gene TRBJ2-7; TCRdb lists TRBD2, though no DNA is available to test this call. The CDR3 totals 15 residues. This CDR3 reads CASSSSDRPEGEQYF.

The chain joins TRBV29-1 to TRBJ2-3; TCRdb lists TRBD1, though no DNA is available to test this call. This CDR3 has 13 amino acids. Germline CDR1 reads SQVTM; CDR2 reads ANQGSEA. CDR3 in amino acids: CSVGPDNTDTQYF.

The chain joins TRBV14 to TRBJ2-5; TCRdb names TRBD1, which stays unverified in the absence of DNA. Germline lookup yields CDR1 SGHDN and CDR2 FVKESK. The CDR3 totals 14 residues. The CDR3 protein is CASSQGDRKETQYF. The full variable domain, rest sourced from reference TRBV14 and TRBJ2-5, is EAGVTQFPSHSVIEKGQTVTLRCDPISGHDNLYWYRRVMGKEIKFLLHFVKESKQDESGMPNNRFLAERTGGTYSTLKVQPAELEDSGVYFCASSQGDRKETQYFGPGTRLLVL.

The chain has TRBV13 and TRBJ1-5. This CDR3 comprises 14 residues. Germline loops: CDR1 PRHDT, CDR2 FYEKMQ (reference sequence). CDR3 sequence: CASSFRGPTQPQHF.

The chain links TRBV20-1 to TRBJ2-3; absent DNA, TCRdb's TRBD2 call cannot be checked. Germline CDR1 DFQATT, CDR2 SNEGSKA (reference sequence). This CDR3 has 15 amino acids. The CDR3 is CSAWRIGEGTDTQHF.

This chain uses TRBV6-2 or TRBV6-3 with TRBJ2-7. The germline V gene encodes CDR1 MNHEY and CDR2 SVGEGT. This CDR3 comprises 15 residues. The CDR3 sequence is CASSYGSGEPYEQYF.

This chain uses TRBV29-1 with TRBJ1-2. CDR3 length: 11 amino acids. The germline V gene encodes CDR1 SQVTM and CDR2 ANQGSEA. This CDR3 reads CSVNGDHGYTF.

The CDR3 protein is CASSYSHEQYF. The chain is built from TRBV6-2 or TRBV6-3 and TRBJ2-7. The germline CDR1 and CDR2 sequences are MNHEY and SVGEGT. The CDR3 has 11 amino acids.

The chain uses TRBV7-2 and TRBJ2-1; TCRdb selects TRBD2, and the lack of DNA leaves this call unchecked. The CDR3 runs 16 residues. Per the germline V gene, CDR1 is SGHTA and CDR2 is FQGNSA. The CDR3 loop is CASGSSSGPSYNEQFF.